The present TCR beta chain was sequenced within a study of blood T cell repertoires in COVID-19. Study context: Acute-phase and convalescent COVID-19 samples originated in the United States, Italy and Spain. PBMCs, B-cell-depleted T cells, or T cells were the source of the cDNA or gDNA that made up the material.

Original data processing: Estimates of nucleated cell counts were drawn from the amplification of reference gene primers. Clones were sequenced by immunoSEQ multiplex PCR, and TCRdb holds only the in-frame ones, with some missing. D and trimming come from the DNA, and the V and J calls and clone size come from that table. The table includes about 140,000 clones, 65% to 90% detected once. The CDR3 has 14 amino acids. V lost 4 bases and J lost 4; bases outside the gene matches: 8. In germline, CDR1 is SGHRS, CDR2 YFSETQ. This TCR was recovered from a man aged 50 to 60 with acute or convalescent COVID-19. The chain carries TRBV5-1 and TRBJ2-7; 7 bases line up with TRBD1. The sample comprised peripheral blood. DNA of the CDR3: TGCGCCAGCAGCATAACAGGGGTTGCGTACGAGCAGTACTTC. Translating it yields CASSITGVAYEQYF.